This T cell receptor (beta chain) was sequenced during a study of cytomegalovirus exposure and HLA in healthy donors. Vbeta (60) and Jbeta (13) primers were used in the PCR. Libraries were prepared by immunoSEQ multiplex PCR; TCRdb keeps only in-frame clonotypes and omits some of them. This table has 120,000 to 150,000 clones, about 75% appearing once. Germline V gene data show CDR1 as SGHNT and CDR2 as YYREEE (reference sequence). The length of the CDR3 is 16 residues. With V trimmed by 5 bases and J by 4 bases, 12 bases remained unmatched. Remarks on this clone: Antigen specificity is unknown.

Study results and limitations: A further, later analysis showed that HLA-associated TCR beta chains (compared with equally common others) were more clonally expanded. A later analysis revealed that TCR association rates differed between HLA loci, peaking at DRB1 and bottoming out at HLA-C.

This clonotype was sampled from a man between 60 and 70 years old in good health and CMV-seronegative. The chain has TRBV5-4 and TRBJ2-7; 10 bases are shared with TRBD2. Sequencing was done on a sample of PBMCs. The CDR3 coding sequence is TGTGCCAGCAGGGGGGAGCTAGCGGGAGAACTATACGAGCAGTACTTC. This gives the protein CASRGELAGELYEQYF.